What follows describes a single TCR beta chain. This entry belongs to a study of blood T cell repertoires in COVID-19. Clones were sequenced by immunoSEQ multiplex PCR, and TCRdb holds only the in-frame ones, with some missing. The sample consists of over 85,000 clones, 84% of them appearing once. Trimming took 3 bases from V and 4 from J; bases not matched to a gene: 15. The CDR3 has 18 amino acids. Germline values: CDR1 KGHSH, CDR2 LQKENI. This receptor was obtained from a man aged 55 to 70 with acute or convalescent COVID-19. V is TRBV18 and J is TRBJ1-2; 9 nucleotides agree with TRBD1. Sequenced: peripheral blood. CDR3 sequence: CASSPTSGQGFESYGYTF. CDR3 coding DNA: TGTGCCAGCTCACCTACCTCGGGACAGGGTTTCGAATCCTATGGCTACACCTTC.